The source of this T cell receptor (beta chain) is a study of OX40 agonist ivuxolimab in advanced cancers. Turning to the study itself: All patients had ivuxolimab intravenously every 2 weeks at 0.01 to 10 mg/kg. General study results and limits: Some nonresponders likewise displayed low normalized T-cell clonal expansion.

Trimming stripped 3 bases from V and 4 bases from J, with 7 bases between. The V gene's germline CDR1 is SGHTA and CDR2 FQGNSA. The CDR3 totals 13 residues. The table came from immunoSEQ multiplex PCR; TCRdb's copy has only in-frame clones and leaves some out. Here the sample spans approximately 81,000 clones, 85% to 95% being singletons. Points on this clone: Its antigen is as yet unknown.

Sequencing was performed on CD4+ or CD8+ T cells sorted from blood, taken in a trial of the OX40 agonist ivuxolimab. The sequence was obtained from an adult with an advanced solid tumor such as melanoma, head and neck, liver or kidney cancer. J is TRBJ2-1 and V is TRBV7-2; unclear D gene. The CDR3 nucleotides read TGTGCCAGCAGCTTCGCTCCTTACAATGAGCAGTTCTTC. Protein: CASSFAPYNEQFF.